This T cell receptor (beta chain) was captured by sequencing in a study of T cells in Graves' hyperthyroidism and ophthalmopathy. Researchers amplified the TCR beta CDR3 regions from RNA transcripts. HTBI primers drove first-round RT-PCR of the TCR CDR3. From the multiplex PCR reads, TCRdb called clonotypes with MiXCR, one entry per CDR3 protein. The sample lists nearly 250,000 distinct CDR3 sequences, approximately 16% occurring once. Many counts were recorded for this clonotype. Trimming took 4 bases from V and 2 from J; bases not matched to a gene: 7. Germline CDR1 and CDR2: KGHSH and LQKENI. This CDR3 has 15 residues.

V usage is TRBV18 and J usage is TRBJ2-5, with TRBD2 matching 7 bases. The sample taken for sequencing was blood. This TCR derives from a woman aged 18 to 35 with Graves' ophthalmopathy. In DNA, the CDR3 is TGTGCCAGCTCACAGCGGGATAGCGGACAAGAGACCCAGTACTTC. Translated: CASSQRDSGQETQYF.